These 26 T cell receptor beta chains share one sample of origin, sequenced in a study of OX40 agonist ivuxolimab in advanced cancers. Produced via immunoSEQ multiplex PCR; TCRdb's table is partial and in-frame only. The sample has tens of thousands of clones, over 80% seen once. The sample was CD4+ or CD8+ T cells sorted from blood, taken in a trial of the OX40 agonist ivuxolimab. The receptors were gathered from an adult with an advanced solid tumor such as melanoma, head and neck, liver or kidney cancer.

V and J are TRBV5-1 and TRBJ1-4; perhaps TRBD1 as D (6 bases). The CDR3 length is 15 residues. Trimming pared 0 bases from V and 12 bases from J, leaving 18 bases between. Looked up from germline, CDR1 is SGHRS and CDR2 is YFSETQ. The CDR3 sequence is CASSLGTVEGQELFF. The DNA for the CDR3 is TGCGCCAGCAGCTTGGGGACAGTTGAAGGCCAGGAACTGTTTTTT.

This clone was detected once. The rearrangement uses TRBV7-9 and TRBJ2-5, with D perhaps matching TRBD2 (6 bases). With 7 bases removed from V and 4 bases from J, the gap between germline ends came to 25 bases. The CDR3 sequence is 17 residues long. The V gene's germline CDR1 is SEHNR and CDR2 FQNEAQ (reference sequence). This CDR3 is CASTPNPGTQAVETQYF. Written as DNA, the CDR3 is TGTGCCAGCACTCCTAATCCCGGGACTCAAGCCGTAGAGACCCAGTACTTC.

This chain uses TRBV11-3 with TRBJ2-7, with 10 bases matching TRBD2. Germline V lookup: CDR1 SGHNT, CDR2 YENEEA. The CDR3 consists of 15 residues. With 9 bases clipped from V and 2 bases from J, the junction kept 10 bases outside the gene matches. Written as DNA, the CDR3 is TGTGCCAGACGATTCATAGCGGGAGGCACCTACGAGCAGTACTTC. It codes for CARRFIAGGTYEQYF.

The rearrangement joins TRBV5-1 to TRBJ2-3, with TRBD1 identical over 10 bases. The CDR3 contains 18 residues. The V segment lost 2 bases and the J segment 2 bases; nucleotides outside the gene matches: 11. Germline assignment: CDR1 SGHRS and CDR2 YFSETQ. The CDR3 DNA is TGCGCCAGCAGCTTATACTTCGCGGGACAGGGGTACACAGATACGCAGTATTTT. It specifies CASSLYFAGQGYTDTQYF.

This chain joins TRBV19 and TRBJ1-5, with a possible D match to TRBD1 (5 bases). This CDR3 is 14 amino acids long. Per the germline V gene, CDR1 is LNHDA and CDR2 is SQIVND (reference sequence). V dropped 9 bases and J dropped 0 bases, with 12 bases sitting between them. The CDR3 loop is CASAPRASNQPQHF. CDR3 DNA sequence: TGTGCCAGCGCCCCCAGGGCTAGCAATCAGCCCCAGCATTTT.

The V and J genes are TRBV4-1 and TRBJ2-6, with D perhaps assigned TRBD1 or TRBD2 (5 bases each). The CDR3 runs to 17 residues. CDR1 is MGHRA, CDR2 YSYEKL, per germline. The V and J ends lost 1 base and 4 bases respectively, with 14 bases between them. The CDR3: CASSQVSAGTGANVLTF. CDR3 in DNA: TGCGCCAGCAGCCAAGTTTCTGCAGGGACCGGGGCCAACGTCCTGACTTTC.

V and J are TRBV5-1 and TRBJ2-3; 14 bases align to TRBD2. The CDR3 has 17 amino acids. J was trimmed by 4 bases and V by 0 bases; bases with no gene match: 4. Germline V CDR1 and CDR2: SGHRS, YFSETQ. CDR3: CASSLGLAGGPSDTQYF. CDR3 DNA sequence: TGCGCCAGCAGCTTGGGACTAGCGGGAGGGCCGTCAGATACGCAGTATTTT.

This clone was counted once. This chain joins TRBV6-5 and TRBJ2-7; TRBD2 agrees at 7 bases. Germline assignment: CDR1 MNHEY and CDR2 SVGAGI. CDR3 size: 15 residues. Trimming at V came to 4 bases and at J to 8 bases, leaving 14 bases not matched to a gene. The CDR3 DNA reads as TGTGCCAGCAGTTCCGGGCGGGCGGGAGAACGGAAGCAGTACTTC. It yields the protein CASSSGRAGERKQYF.

J is TRBJ2-7 and V is TRBV6-1, with 7 bases matching TRBD2. CDR1 MNHNS and CDR2 SASEGT come from the germline V gene. The CDR3 has 14 amino acids. Trimming cost V 4 bases and J 9 bases; bases outside gene matches: 12. This CDR3 reads CASSALAVEGGQYF. The DNA of the CDR3 is TGTGCCAGCAGTGCGCTAGCGGTTGAAGGTGGGCAGTACTTC.

J is TRBJ2-1 and V is TRBV9; 11 nucleotides agree with TRBD2. CDR3 length equals 15 residues. V lost 2 bases and J lost 8; bases outside the gene matches: 6. Germline assignment: CDR1 SGDLS and CDR2 YYNGEE. The CDR3 protein is CASSVSGGAEDEQFF. In nucleotides, the CDR3 is TGTGCCAGCAGCGTTAGCGGGGGGGCCGAGGATGAGCAGTTCTTC.

The gene calls are TRBV6-4 and TRBJ2-1, with D uncertain. V was clipped by 3 bases and J by 4 bases, with 13 bases between them. This CDR3 spans 15 amino acids. Germline V gene data show CDR1 as MRHNA and CDR2 as SNTAGT. The CDR3 region has the DNA TGTGCCAGCAGTGAAGGTCCACAAGCGTACAATGAGCAGTTCTTC. This translates into CASSEGPQAYNEQFF.

The chain uses TRBV7-9 and TRBJ2-2; 9 nucleotides agree with TRBD1. Germline CDR1 and CDR2: SEHNR and FQNEAQ (reference sequence). The V segment lost 5 bases and the J segment 5 bases; nucleotides outside the gene matches: 6. The CDR3 length is 15 residues. In DNA form, the CDR3 reads TGTGCCAGCAGCCTCGGGACAGGGTTAACCGGGGAGCTGTTTTTT. Protein product: CASSLGTGLTGELFF. The full variable domain, rest sourced from reference TRBV7-9 and TRBJ2-2, is DTGVSQNPRHKITKRGQNVTFRCDPISEHNRLYWYRQTLGQGPEFLTYFQNEAQLEKSRLLSDRFSAERPKGSFSTLEIQRTEQGDSAMYLCASSLGTGLTGELFFGEGSRLTVL.

The chain joins TRBV5-1 to TRBJ1-1; D call uncertain. CDR3 length equals 15 residues. Per germline, CDR1 SGHRS and CDR2 YFSETQ. The V and J ends lost 0 bases and 4 bases respectively, with 13 bases between them. CDR3 sequence (DNA): TGCGCCAGCAGCTTGGTGGTGGGCGGAATCACTGAAGCTTTCTTT. As protein: CASSLVVGGITEAFF.

This rearrangement joins TRBV2 to TRBJ2-1; 12 bases fit TRBD2. V lost 3 bases to trimming and J lost 8 bases; unmatched junction nucleotides: 5. Germline V CDR1 and CDR2: SNHLY, FYNNEI. The CDR3 extends over 15 amino acids. CDR3 nucleotide sequence: TGTGCCAGCAGTGACGGACTAGCGGGAAACTATGAGCAGTTCTTC. Protein sequence: CASSDGLAGNYEQFF.

V is TRBV5-1 and J is TRBJ2-5, with 13 bases aligning to TRBD2. The ends lost 6 bases at V and 3 bases at J; junction bases unmatched: 5. Germline V lookup: CDR1 SGHRS, CDR2 YFSETQ. The CDR3 length is 15 residues. This CDR3 is CASKIGLAGEETQYF. In DNA, the CDR3 is TGCGCCAGCAAAATTGGACTAGCGGGAGAAGAGACCCAGTACTTC. Supplemented by reference TRBV5-1 and TRBJ2-5, the full variable domain reads KAGVTQTPRYLIKTRGQQVTLSCSPISGHRSVSWYQQTPGQGLQFLFEYFSETQRNKGNFPGRFSGRQFSNSRSEMNVSTLELGDSALYLCASKIGLAGEETQYFGPGTRLLVL.

This sequence joins TRBV21-1 and TRBJ2-7; no DNA check was done on the table's D call, TRBD1. TRBV21-1 has pseudogene status. This CDR3 comprises 16 residues. CDR3 sequence: CASTRGQFLSSYEQYF. The CDR3 nucleotides read TGTGCCAGCACCAGGGGACAGTTTCTAAGCTCCTACGAGCAGTACTTC.

The chain links TRBV30 to TRBJ2-1; 9 bases are a match to TRBD1. Germline V lookup: CDR1 GTSNPN, CDR2 SVGIG (reference sequence). With 0 bases clipped from V and 9 bases from J, the junction kept 3 bases outside the gene matches. The CDR3 totals 13 residues. The CDR3 sequence is CAWSVQGATEQFF. The CDR3 nucleotides are TGTGCCTGGAGTGTACAGGGGGCCACTGAGCAGTTCTTC.

This chain's CDR3 is CASRGGEKLFF. The CDR3, as DNA: TGTGCCAGCAGGGGGGGTGAAAAACTGTTTTTT. The J gene is TRBJ1-4, the V gene TRBV2; the D gene is possibly TRBD1 (5 bases). CDR3 length equals 11 residues. With 6 bases removed from V and 7 bases from J, the gap between germline ends came to 6 bases. From germline, CDR1 is SNHLY and CDR2 FYNNEI. The complete variable domain, with remaining parts taken from reference TRBV2 and TRBJ1-4, reads EPEVTQTPSHQVTQMGQEVILRCVPISNHLYFYWYRQILGQKVEFLVSFYNNEISEKSEIFDDQFSVERPDGSNFTLKIRSTKLEDSAMYFCASRGGEKLFFGSGTQLSVL.

This chain joins TRBV28 and TRBJ2-7; 8 nucleotides line up with TRBD2. V dropped 7 bases and J dropped 4; count of bases not matched to a gene: 6. The CDR3 runs to 13 residues. The V gene's germline CDR1 is MDHEN and CDR2 SYDVKM. The CDR3, as DNA: TGTGCCAGCAAGGGTAGCGGGACTTACGAGCAGTACTTC. Protein: CASKGSGTYEQYF. Based on the CDR3 plus reference TRBV28 and TRBJ2-7, the full variable domain is DVKVTQSSRYLVKRTGEKVFLECVQDMDHENMFWYRQDPGLGLRLIYFSYDVKMKEKGDIPEGYSVSREKKERFSLILESASTNQTSMYLCASKGSGTYEQYFGPGTRLTVT.

The V and J genes are TRBV5-1 and TRBJ2-1; 8 bases align to TRBD2. The CDR3 is 15 amino acids. The V gene's germline CDR1 is SGHRS and CDR2 YFSETQ. With V trimmed by 4 bases and J by 0 bases, 3 bases remained unmatched. As DNA, the CDR3 is TGCGCCAGCAGCGAAAGCGGGAGCTCCTACAATGAGCAGTTCTTC. Its translation is CASSESGSSYNEQFF. Drawing the rest from reference TRBV5-1 and TRBJ2-1, the complete variable domain is KAGVTQTPRYLIKTRGQQVTLSCSPISGHRSVSWYQQTPGQGLQFLFEYFSETQRNKGNFPGRFSGRQFSNSRSEMNVSTLELGDSALYLCASSESGSSYNEQFFGPGTRLTVL.

This chain links TRBV30 with TRBJ2-3; 9 bases fit TRBD2. From germline, CDR1 is GTSNPN and CDR2 SVGIG (reference sequence). V lost 2 bases and J lost 3; bases outside the gene matches: 3. This CDR3 has 14 amino acids. The CDR3 sequence: CAWSYSGGTDTQYF. CDR3 nucleotide sequence: TGTGCCTGGAGTTATAGCGGGGGTACAGATACGCAGTATTTT.

The chain has TRBV28 and TRBJ2-5, with a weak D call TRBD2 (5 bases). This CDR3 spans 15 amino acids. In germline, CDR1 is MDHEN, CDR2 SYDVKM. The V gene lost 3 bases and the J gene lost 5 bases, with 16 bases spanning the gap. The CDR3 DNA reads as TGTGCCAGCAGTTTGCCTACTAGTGGCGGGGAGACCCAGTACTTC. The encoded protein is CASSLPTSGGETQYF. Using reference TRBV28 and TRBJ2-5 for the parts outside the CDR3, the full variable domain is DVKVTQSSRYLVKRTGEKVFLECVQDMDHENMFWYRQDPGLGLRLIYFSYDVKMKEKGDIPEGYSVSREKKERFSLILESASTNQTSMYLCASSLPTSGGETQYFGPGTRLLVL.

This chain connects TRBV14 to TRBJ1-1; maybe TRBD1 (5 bases). In germline, CDR1 is SGHDN, CDR2 FVKESK. Trimming removed 6 bases from V and 2 bases from J, with 10 bases in between. The length of the CDR3 is 13 residues. The CDR3 DNA sequence: TGTGCCAGCAGACGAGACAGAAACACTGAAGCTTTCTTT. Translated, it gives CASRRDRNTEAFF. Combining the CDR3 with reference TRBV14 and TRBJ1-1 gives the whole variable domain EAGVTQFPSHSVIEKGQTVTLRCDPISGHDNLYWYRRVMGKEIKFLLHFVKESKQDESGMPNNRFLAERTGGTYSTLKVQPAELEDSGVYFCASRRDRNTEAFFGQGTRLTVV.

The V and J genes are TRBV6-6 and TRBJ2-2, with D tentatively TRBD1 or TRBD2 (5 bases each). The CDR3 consists of 15 residues. With 3 bases removed from V and 5 bases from J, the gap between germline ends came to 13 bases. Germline-derived CDR1 and CDR2 are MNHNY and SVGAGI (reference sequence). The CDR3 protein is CASSYIQRGTGELFF. The CDR3 coding sequence is TGTGCCAGCAGTTATATTCAGAGGGGAACCGGGGAGCTGTTTTTT.

The chain is built from TRBV18 and TRBJ2-7; D unresolved. Germline V gives CDR1 KGHSH, CDR2 LQKENI. The CDR3 runs to 15 residues. Trimming removed 0 bases at V and 2 bases at J, with 11 bases between. CDR3 residues: CASSPPGITAYEQYF. CDR3 nucleotide sequence: TGTGCCAGCTCACCACCAGGCATCACGGCCTACGAGCAGTACTTC.

The rearrangement joins TRBV6-4 to TRBJ2-3, with D possibly matching TRBD2 (6 bases). Germline V gene data show CDR1 as MRHNA and CDR2 as SNTAGT. The CDR3 sequence is 15 residues long. Between the trimmed V and J ends, which lost 4 bases and 5 bases, there was a span of 16 bases. The CDR3 is CASSVEGVQGDTQYF. As DNA, the CDR3 is TGTGCCAGCAGTGTGGAGGGAGTGCAAGGAGATACGCAGTATTTT.